These 31 T cell receptor beta chains originate from one sample sequenced in a study of tumor-infiltrating lymphocytes in localized non-small cell lung cancer. Data came from immunoSEQ multiplex PCR; TCRdb stores just in-frame clones and leaves some out. Seen here are under 8,500 clones, roughly 70% observed once, and the top ten hold roughly an eighth. The sequencing sample was made of lung tumor tissue. The receptors stem from a human donor with non-small cell lung cancer.

V gene TRBV28 combines with J gene TRBJ1-6, with 9 bases matching TRBD1. The CDR3 runs 17 residues. The germline V gene has CDR1 MDHEN and CDR2 SYDVKM. V lost 6 bases, J lost 6 bases, and 12 bases stayed unmatched. CDR3: CASSSYGTGRTNSPLHF. CDR3 coding DNA: TGTGCCAGCAGCTCATATGGGACAGGGCGAACTAATTCACCCCTCCACTTT.

This clone was detected a few times. This chain uses TRBV10-1 with TRBJ1-3; D not resolved. There are 15 residues in the CDR3. The V end was cut by 8 bases, the J end by 0 bases, with 14 bases between. Germline CDR1 WNHNN, CDR2 SYGVQD (reference sequence). CDR3 in amino acids: CASPPERTSGNTIYF. CDR3 sequence (DNA): TGCGCCAGCCCCCCCGAGCGGACCTCTGGAAACACCATATATTTT.

V and J are TRBV13 and TRBJ2-7; D is ambiguous. Trimming removed 6 bases at V and 2 bases at J, with 11 bases between. CDR3 size: 13 residues. Germline V gene sequence: CDR1 PRHDT, CDR2 FYEKMQ (reference sequence). CDR3 sequence (DNA): TGTGCCAGCAGTTCGTACAGTCCCTACGAGCAGTACTTC. Protein: CASSSYSPYEQYF.

The rearrangement joins TRBV6-6 to TRBJ2-7, with 8 bases lining up with TRBD1. Looked up from germline, CDR1 is MNHNY and CDR2 is SVGAGI (reference sequence). J lost 7 bases, V lost 4 bases, and 15 bases had no gene match. This CDR3 is 16 amino acids long. CDR3: CASSSPGTGLYAEQYF. The CDR3 DNA reads as TGTGCCAGCAGTTCTCCCGGGACAGGACTCTACGCTGAGCAGTACTTC.

This chain connects TRBV5-4 to TRBJ2-6, with D possibly called TRBD1 or TRBD2 (5 bases each). Germline lookup yields CDR1 SGHNT and CDR2 YYREEE (reference sequence). Trimming removed 3 bases from V and 4 bases from J, with 17 bases in between. The CDR3 has 17 residues. The CDR3 loop reads CASSSRGVRYGANVLTF. The CDR3 region has the DNA TGTGCCAGCAGCTCCCGGGGCGTGAGGTACGGGGCCAACGTCCTGACTTTC.

CDR3 in DNA: TGTGCCAGCAGTTTCGTTCTGGGCACAGATACGCAGTATTTT. Protein sequence: CASSFVLGTDTQYF. V is TRBV28 and J is TRBJ2-3; D unresolved. The CDR3 runs to 14 residues. Germline V gene sequence: CDR1 MDHEN, CDR2 SYDVKM. V dropped 3 bases and J dropped 1 base, with 8 bases sitting between them.

The chain is built from TRBV5-1 and TRBJ1-2, with 8 bases that match TRBD1. CDR1 and CDR2 from the germline V gene are SGHRS and YFSETQ. V trimming: 3 bases; J trimming: 8 bases; junction bases outside the gene matches: 15. CDR3 length: 16 residues. In DNA form, the CDR3 reads TGCGCCAGCAGCTCCACCCAAAAACAGGGGGAAGGAGGCTACACCTTC. It codes for CASSSTQKQGEGGYTF. The full variable domain, with the rest looked up from reference TRBV5-1 and TRBJ1-2, is KAGVTQTPRYLIKTRGQQVTLSCSPISGHRSVSWYQQTPGQGLQFLFEYFSETQRNKGNFPGRFSGRQFSNSRSEMNVSTLELGDSALYLCASSSTQKQGEGGYTFGSGTRLTVV.

Comments on this clone: The sample has other DNA sequences that encode this CDR3 too. This sequence joins TRBV18 and TRBJ2-5; D gene uncertain. Germline V gives CDR1 KGHSH, CDR2 LQKENI. The CDR3 spans 11 residues. Between the trimmed V and J ends, which lost 2 bases and 3 bases, there was a span of 1 base. The CDR3 sequence: CASSPEETQYF. The CDR3 nucleotides read TGTGCCAGCTCACCAGAAGAGACCCAGTACTTC.

The V gene is TRBV7-9, the J gene TRBJ1-2, with a tentative D call TRBD1 (5 bases). The CDR3 runs to 13 residues. Per the germline V gene, CDR1 is SEHNR and CDR2 is FQNEAQ (reference sequence). Trimming took off 1 base at V and 7 bases at J, with 10 bases between the two ends. The CDR3 nucleotides read TGTGCCAGCAGCTTAGTGGGGGTTGGTGGCTACACCTTC. Translation gives CASSLVGVGGYTF.

Turning to this clone: Germline is not matched at one junction end, which may reflect a read error. V and J are TRBV19 and TRBJ1-2, with a tentative D call TRBD1 (6 bases). CDR1 and CDR2 (germline): LNHDA, SQIVND (reference sequence). CDR3 length: 12 amino acids. Here the CDR3 DNA reads TGTGCCAGTAGTATAAACGGGGGCGCCGAGGGCTTC. Residues: CASSINGGAEGF.

This clone was counted a single time. The V call is TRBV9, the J call TRBJ2-3; D unresolved. Germline V CDR1 and CDR2: SGDLS, YYNGEE. Trimming cost V 3 bases and J 1 base, with 15 bases left between them. The CDR3 is 16 amino acids. This CDR3 reads CASSATYIGGTDTQYF. As DNA, the CDR3 is TGTGCCAGCAGCGCCACCTATATTGGGGGCACAGATACGCAGTATTTT.

The genes are TRBV9 and TRBJ1-3, with D hard to call. From germline, CDR1 is SGDLS and CDR2 YYNGEE. The CDR3 is 13 amino acids. V lost 6 bases and J 0 bases, leaving 7 bases between the germline ends. The CDR3 region has the DNA TGTGCCAGCACGCGTGACTCTGGAAACACCATATATTTT. Its translation is CASTRDSGNTIYF. The whole variable domain, filled in from reference TRBV9 and TRBJ1-3, reads DSGVTQTPKHLITATGQRVTLRCSPRSGDLSVYWYQQSLDQGLQFLIQYYNGEERAKGNILERFSAQQFPDLHSELNLSSLELGDSALYFCASTRDSGNTIYFGEGSWLTVV.

This chain links TRBV6-1 with TRBJ2-2; no definite D call. In germline, CDR1 is MNHNS, CDR2 SASEGT. Trimming pared 3 bases from V and 3 bases from J, leaving 5 bases between. The CDR3 runs 13 residues. The DNA for the CDR3 is TGTGCCAGCAGTGATGGGGACACCGGGGAGCTGTTTTTT. As protein: CASSDGDTGELFF.

This clone was picked up a small number of times. The chain recombines TRBV6-1 with TRBJ1-1; D is perhaps TRBD1 (5 bases). V was shortened by 10 bases and J by 1 base, with 13 bases between the two germline ends. The CDR3 runs 13 residues. The germline gives CDR1 MNHNS, CDR2 SASEGT. CDR3 coding DNA: TGTGCCACCCAACTCGACAGGAACACTGAAGCTTTCTTT. This sequence encodes CATQLDRNTEAFF.

By share, this clone ranks as medium-sized. The rearrangement joins TRBV11-2 to TRBJ2-6, with 7 bases that match TRBD1. Per the germline V gene, CDR1 is SGHAT and CDR2 is FQNNGV. J gave up 0 bases and V 2 bases, and 7 bases lay outside the gene matches. The CDR3 is 18 amino acids. The CDR3 spells CASSLRGQSLSGANVLTF. The CDR3 DNA is TGTGCCAGCAGCTTAAGGGGACAGAGCCTCTCTGGGGCCAACGTCCTGACTTTC.

This chain connects TRBV2 to TRBJ1-6; TRBD1 is a possible D gene (6 bases). Germline CDR1 is SNHLY and CDR2 is FYNNEI. The CDR3 consists of 14 residues. Trimming pared 1 base from V and 10 bases from J, leaving 11 bases between. The CDR3 is CASSEVRGHSPLHF. The CDR3, as DNA: TGTGCCAGCAGTGAAGTCAGGGGTCACTCACCCCTCCACTTT.

This chain uses TRBV19 with TRBJ1-1; D is unresolved. In germline, CDR1 is LNHDA, CDR2 SQIVND (reference sequence). The ends were cut back, 5 bases at V and 1 base at J, with 11 bases in the middle. The CDR3 spans 14 residues. CDR3 sequence (DNA): TGTGCCAGTAGTCCTCCCGGGCGGAACACTGAAGCTTTCTTT. Its protein product is CASSPPGRNTEAFF.

The CDR3 spells CATSSLGSYNEQFF. The CDR3 DNA follows: TGTGCCACCAGCTCTTTGGGATCCTACAATGAGCAGTTCTTC. This rearrangement joins TRBV15 to TRBJ2-1; no firm D call. This CDR3 region has 14 residues. Trimming stripped 5 bases from V and 1 base from J, with 9 bases between. CDR1 and CDR2 from the germline V gene are LNHNV and YYDKDF (reference sequence).

This clone came up once. This chain joins TRBV11-2 and TRBJ2-5; 8 bases fit TRBD1. The junction had 10 bases not matched to a gene; V was cut back by 6 bases and J by 1 base. The V gene's germline CDR1 is SGHAT and CDR2 FQNNGV. This CDR3 has 16 amino acids. The CDR3 DNA sequence: TGTGCCAGCAGTTTAAAGACAGGGGTGGTCCAAGAGACCCAGTACTTC. Amino acids: CASSLKTGVVQETQYF. Full variable domain (remainder filled in from reference TRBV11-2 and TRBJ2-5): EAGVAQSPRYKIIEKRQSVAFWCNPISGHATLYWYQQILGQGPKLLIQFQNNGVVDDSQLPKDRFSAERLKGVDSTLKIQPAKLEDSAVYLCASSLKTGVVQETQYFGPGTRLLVL.

This clone has more than one count but fewer than ten. DNA of the CDR3: TGTGCCAGCAATGACCGGGGATCGGGCTCACCCCTCCACTTT. Its protein product is CASNDRGSGSPLHF. The chain combines TRBV6-1 with TRBJ1-6, with no clear D. CDR1 and CDR2 (germline): MNHNS, SASEGT. The CDR3 is 14 residues long. V was shortened by 7 bases and J by 10 bases, with 17 bases between the two germline ends.

In its sample, this clone was seen once. Germline and junction disagree at one end, which may indicate a read error. The V and J genes are TRBV7-2 and TRBJ1-6; D gene ambiguous. The CDR3 runs to 13 residues. Germline V gene sequence: CDR1 SGHTA, CDR2 FQGNSA. CDR3 coding DNA: TGTGCCAGCAACTTACCCCCGGCGTCCCCCCTCCACTTT. It translates to CASNLPPASPLHF.

The genes are TRBV27 and TRBJ1-1; D is perhaps TRBD1 (5 bases). V gave up 5 bases and J gave up 1 base, with 11 bases separating them. Germline values: CDR1 MNHEY, CDR2 SMNVEV (reference sequence). The CDR3 extends over 14 amino acids. The CDR3 nucleotides read TGTGCCAGCAGTCCTGGACACAAGAACACTGAAGCTTTCTTT. Translation gives CASSPGHKNTEAFF.

The V call is TRBV7-9, the J call TRBJ2-1, with TRBD2 matching 7 bases. Germline CDR1 SEHNR, CDR2 FQNEAQ (reference sequence). V dropped 1 base and J dropped 0; count of bases not matched to a gene: 12. The length of the CDR3 is 19 residues. The CDR3: CASSLVREWGGSSYNEQFF. The CDR3, as DNA: TGTGCCAGCAGCTTAGTCCGGGAATGGGGGGGGAGCTCCTACAATGAGCAGTTCTTC.

This chain uses TRBV4-2 with TRBJ2-7; 9 bases fit TRBD1. Germline-derived CDR1 and CDR2 are LGHNA and YNFKEQ. The CDR3 totals 16 residues. V shed 0 bases and J 4 bases; nucleotides not matched to a gene: 7. CDR3: CASSQEGTGKKYEQYF. The CDR3 DNA is TGTGCCAGCAGCCAAGAGGGGACAGGGAAAAAATACGAGCAGTACTTC.

This CDR3 is CASSPLGGANEKLFF. CDR3 DNA sequence: TGTGCCAGTAGCCCGTTGGGGGGGGCTAATGAAAAACTGTTTTTT. The rearrangement joins TRBV19 to TRBJ1-4, with D perhaps TRBD1 (5 bases). Between the trimmed V and J ends, which lost 6 bases and 3 bases, there was a span of 14 bases. The CDR3 length is 15 residues. Per the germline V gene, CDR1 is LNHDA and CDR2 is SQIVND (reference sequence).

The chain has TRBV10-2 and TRBJ2-7; maybe TRBD1 (5 bases). Between the trimmed V and J ends, which lost 6 bases and 1 base, there was a span of 7 bases. The CDR3 runs 12 residues. CDR1 is WSHSY, CDR2 SAAADI, per germline. The CDR3 nucleotides are TGCGCCAGCAGCGGACATTCCTACGAGCAGTACTTC. It specifies CASSGHSYEQYF.

The chain recombines TRBV9 with TRBJ2-5, with 12 bases identical to TRBD1. The CDR3 contains 16 residues. J gave up 1 base and V 2 bases, and 3 bases lay outside the gene matches. Germline CDR1 is SGDLS and CDR2 is YYNGEE. CDR3 region: CASSVGQGALQETQYF. Here the CDR3 DNA reads TGTGCCAGCAGCGTGGGACAGGGGGCCCTCCAAGAGACCCAGTACTTC.

The sample holds a few counts of this clone. The chain is built from TRBV7-2 and TRBJ1-1, with TRBD1 as a possible D gene (6 bases). V was clipped by 5 bases and J by 6 bases, with 10 bases between them. The length of the CDR3 is 12 residues. Per the germline V gene, CDR1 is SGHTA and CDR2 is FQGNSA. The CDR3 sequence: CASSVGQPEAFF. CDR3 DNA sequence: TGTGCCAGCAGCGTAGGACAGCCTGAAGCTTTCTTT.

This clone was counted a few times. V and J are TRBV25-1 and TRBJ2-7; perhaps TRBD1 as D (5 bases). Germline V gene lookup returns CDR1 MGHDK and CDR2 SYGVNS. This CDR3 is built from 12 residues. Trimming cost V 9 bases and J 1 base, with 10 bases left between them. The CDR3 spells CASKTESYEQYF. The CDR3 bases are TGTGCCAGTAAGACAGAGTCCTACGAGCAGTACTTC.

The table lists this clone with a few counts. The chain is built from TRBV5-1 and TRBJ1-1; D is uncertain. Germline-derived CDR1 and CDR2 are SGHRS and YFSETQ. This CDR3 spans 13 amino acids. Trimming left V 4 bases short and J 1 base short, with 8 bases between. The CDR3, as DNA: TGCGCCAGCAGCCTCCGACAGAACACTGAAGCTTTCTTT. This gives the protein CASSLRQNTEAFF.

Regarding this clone: The sample holds other DNA sequences that translate to the same CDR3. CDR3 region: CASSYGGKGTEAFF. For the CDR3, the DNA is TGTGCCAGCAGTTACGGCGGAAAGGGAACTGAAGCTTTCTTT. The chain is built from TRBV6-5 and TRBJ1-1; D gene ambiguous. Trimming stripped 2 bases from V and 5 bases from J, with 12 bases between. CDR3 length: 14 amino acids. From germline, CDR1 is MNHEY and CDR2 SVGAGI.